Each of the 27 T cell receptor beta chains below was sequenced from the same sample in a study of shared clonotypes between healthy human individuals (dated by TCRdb to the early 2020s). Receptors were amplified or captured by the immunoSEQ multiplex PCR assay. TCRdb limited this immuneACCESS table to in-frame rearrangements with V and J called. A share of clones is missing; checked studies link under half to unresolved V genes, and the rest is unexplained. Present in this sample are roughly 2,500,000 clones, approximately 94% of which were seen just once. Together, the top ten hold approximately 0.37% of the sample. The sample was naive CD4+ T cells from PBMCs. According to the study, the label for this sample's cell subset or site signals: CD45RA+ positively selected. Every receptor here comes from a man between 18 and 29 years old in good health. Some clones in this sample may be carry-over from other donors' samples.

This clone was picked up one time. The chain uses TRBV19 and TRBJ2-1, with a tentative D call TRBD2 (5 bases). This CDR3 is built from 15 residues. Germline V gene data show CDR1 as LNHDA and CDR2 as SQIVND (reference sequence). Trimming pared 5 bases from V and 5 bases from J, leaving 16 bases between. This CDR3 is CASSPRLIKDNEQFF. CDR3 coding DNA: TGTGCCAGTAGTCCTAGACTAATAAAGGACAATGAGCAGTTCTTC.

The chain uses TRBV20-1 and TRBJ1-1; D unresolved. The CDR3 runs to 10 residues. The germline gives CDR1 DFQATT, CDR2 SNEGSKA (reference sequence). V was shortened by 1 base and J by 8 bases, with 5 bases between the two germline ends. The CDR3 nucleotides are TGCAGTGCTAGAGGAAACGAAGCTTTCTTT. Its translation is CSARGNEAFF.

V gene TRBV28 combines with J gene TRBJ2-1; 10 bases align to TRBD2. The CDR3 spans 17 residues. With 4 bases clipped from V and 9 bases from J, the junction kept 15 bases outside the gene matches. Germline V gene lookup returns CDR1 MDHEN and CDR2 SYDVKM. The CDR3 DNA sequence: TGTGCCAGCAGTTCCACCCTGCTAGCGGGAGAGTTTGGTGAGCAGTTCTTC. It codes for CASSSTLLAGEFGEQFF.

The V call is TRBV4-3, the J call TRBJ1-2, with a weak D call TRBD1 (6 bases). V was pared by 1 base and J by 6 bases, with 15 bases between. The CDR3 is 15 amino acids. Germline CDR1 and CDR2: LGHNA and YSLEER. The CDR3 loop is CASSQGGTPPDGYTF. Here the CDR3 DNA reads TGCGCCAGCAGCCAAGGGGGGACACCCCCCGATGGCTACACCTTC.

The chain carries TRBV9 and TRBJ2-1; 8 nucleotides align to TRBD2. J lost 3 bases, V lost 5 bases, and 10 bases had no gene match. This CDR3 contains 16 residues. Germline V lookup: CDR1 SGDLS, CDR2 YYNGEE. The CDR3 bases are TGTGCCAGCAGTGCTACGGGACTAGGGTACTACAATGAGCAGTTCTTC. Encoded protein: CASSATGLGYYNEQFF.

V and J are TRBV5-1 and TRBJ2-1; TRBD2 agrees at 7 bases. CDR1 is SGHRS, CDR2 YFSETQ, per germline. This CDR3 is 16 amino acids long. V lost 0 bases to trimming and J lost 10 bases; unmatched junction nucleotides: 13. CDR3 bases: TGCGCCAGCAGCTTGGCCGGGGAGGGAGGGCCGCGGGAGCAGTTCTTC. It translates to CASSLAGEGGPREQFF.

This clone was seen a few times. The chain joins TRBV4-2 to TRBJ1-2, with unresolved D. The CDR3 is made up of 15 amino acids. The germline V gene encodes CDR1 LGHNA and CDR2 YNFKEQ. The V end was cut by 2 bases, the J end by 3 bases, with 13 bases between. The CDR3: CASSQSWEQDYGYTF. CDR3 sequence (DNA): TGTGCCAGCAGCCAATCCTGGGAGCAGGACTATGGCTACACCTTC.

V and J are TRBV18 and TRBJ2-4; no clear D gene. CDR1 and CDR2 from the germline V gene are KGHSH and LQKENI. V lost 4 bases and J lost 1, with 14 bases in between. The CDR3 loop spans 16 amino acids. CDR3 DNA sequence: TGTGCCAGCTCACTTACAGCCACCGGGGCCAAAAACATTCAGTACTTC. Translating it yields CASSLTATGAKNIQYF.

This chain uses TRBV4-2 with TRBJ1-2; 9 bases agree with TRBD1. The CDR3 has 16 residues. The germline gives CDR1 LGHNA, CDR2 YNFKEQ. V dropped 2 bases and J dropped 6; count of bases not matched to a gene: 10. The DNA for the CDR3 is TGTGCCAGCAGCCAAACCCCGGGACAGGGCTTCGATGGCTACACCTTC. Amino acids: CASSQTPGQGFDGYTF.

This chain joins TRBV2 and TRBJ1-5; D call uncertain. V gave up 8 bases and J gave up 0 bases, with 14 bases separating them. CDR3 size: 15 residues. Germline assignment: CDR1 SNHLY and CDR2 FYNNEI. The CDR3 loop reads CASRSRGNSNQPQHF. The DNA for the CDR3 is TGTGCCAGCCGTTCCCGGGGAAATAGCAATCAGCCCCAGCATTTT.

This chain connects TRBV6-1 to TRBJ1-1, with D uncertain. Germline CDR1 and CDR2: MNHNS and SASEGT. The CDR3 is 14 amino acids. V was trimmed by 4 bases and J by 1 base, leaving 10 bases between them. The CDR3 protein is CASSAGWGNTEAFF. For the CDR3, the DNA is TGTGCCAGCAGTGCCGGGTGGGGGAACACTGAAGCTTTCTTT.

The V call is TRBV10-3, the J call TRBJ1-5, with 7 bases fitting TRBD1. Trimming took 6 bases from V and 4 from J; bases not matched to a gene: 9. CDR3 length: 15 residues. Germline V lookup: CDR1 ENHRY, CDR2 SYGVKD. As DNA, the CDR3 is TGTGCCATCAGCCCACAGGGGCCCCAAAATCAGCCCCAGCATTTT. Residues: CAISPQGPQNQPQHF.

This clone came up once. The gene calls are TRBV6-4 and TRBJ2-3, with D possibly TRBD1 on 5 matching bases. CDR3 length equals 16 residues. Germline CDR1 is MRHNA and CDR2 is SNTAGT. V gave up 2 bases and J gave up 1 base, with 13 bases separating them. The CDR3 sequence is CASSDNWGRGTDTQYF. CDR3 DNA: TGTGCCAGCAGTGACAACTGGGGCCGGGGCACAGATACGCAGTATTTT.

This clone was seen a single time. The same CDR3 arises from other DNA sequences in this sample as well. This chain joins TRBV29-1 and TRBJ1-1, with D maybe TRBD1 (6 bases). From germline, CDR1 is SQVTM and CDR2 ANQGSEA. CDR3 length equals 13 residues. V was shortened by 6 bases and J by 0 bases, with 11 bases between the two germline ends. The CDR3 is CSVAGVMNTEAFF. In DNA form, the CDR3 reads TGCAGCGTGGCAGGGGTCATGAACACTGAAGCTTTCTTT.

V usage is TRBV9 and J usage is TRBJ2-1; maybe TRBD1 (6 bases). CDR1 and CDR2 from the germline V gene are SGDLS and YYNGEE. The CDR3 has 14 residues. V was pared by 4 bases and J by 6 bases, with 14 bases between. The DNA of the CDR3 is TGTGCCAGCAGCCCCCGGACAGTTACCAATGAGCAGTTCTTC. This sequence encodes CASSPRTVTNEQFF. Full variable domain (remainder filled in from reference TRBV9 and TRBJ2-1): DSGVTQTPKHLITATGQRVTLRCSPRSGDLSVYWYQQSLDQGLQFLIQYYNGEERAKGNILERFSAQQFPDLHSELNLSSLELGDSALYFCASSPRTVTNEQFFGPGTRLTVL.

The chain joins TRBV5-4 to TRBJ2-1, with 12 nucleotides matching TRBD2. The ends lost 4 bases at V and 10 bases at J; junction bases unmatched: 9. CDR1 is SGHNT and CDR2 is YYREEE in the germline V gene (reference sequence). The CDR3 has 15 residues. DNA of the CDR3: TGTGCCAGCAGCACCCAGACTAGCGGGAGACAGGAGCAGTTCTTC. As protein: CASSTQTSGRQEQFF.

The chain has TRBV6-1 and TRBJ1-5, with a possible D match to TRBD1 (6 bases). Germline lookup yields CDR1 MNHNS and CDR2 SASEGT. CDR3 length: 14 amino acids. The germline V and J ends were trimmed by 2 bases and 4 bases, with 9 bases remaining between them. The CDR3 here is CASSEQGQNQPQHF. The CDR3 DNA sequence: TGTGCCAGCAGTGAACAAGGACAGAATCAGCCCCAGCATTTT.

The rearrangement uses TRBV7-2 and TRBJ1-5; D might be TRBD1 (5 bases). The germline V gene encodes CDR1 SGHTA and CDR2 FQGNSA. V lost 5 bases, J lost 0 bases, and 8 bases lay in between. There are 14 residues in the CDR3. CDR3 nucleotides: TGTGCCAGCAGCCGGACACCTAGCAATCAGCCCCAGCATTTT. Protein sequence: CASSRTPSNQPQHF. The full variable domain, in which reference TRBV7-2 and TRBJ1-5 provide the parts outside the CDR3, is GAGVSQSPSNKVTEKGKDVELRCDPISGHTALYWYRQSLGQGLEFLIYFQGNSAPDKSGLPSDRFSAERTGGSVSTLTIQRTQQEDSAVYLCASSRTPSNQPQHFGDGTRLSIL.

Of note for this clone: One end of the junction is discordant with germline, which a read error may explain. The chain recombines TRBV30 with TRBJ1-2, with D perhaps matching TRBD1 (6 bases). The CDR3 length is 18 residues. The germline CDR1 and CDR2 sequences are GTSNPN and SVGIG (reference sequence). CDR3 region: CAWSPGGEPRYRGDGCTF. The CDR3, as DNA: TGTGCCTGGAGTCCTGGGGGCGAACCGCGCTACCGGGGGGATGGCTGCACCTTC. Full variable domain (missing parts from reference TRBV30 and TRBJ1-2): SQTIHQWPATLVQPVGSPLSLECTVEGTSNPNLYWYRQAAGRGLQLLFYSVGIGQISSEVPQNLSASRPQDRQFILSSKKLLLSDSGFYLCAWSPGGEPRYRGDGCTFGSGTRLTVV.

CDR3 residues: CASSYLGETGTGELFF. In nucleotides, the CDR3 is TGTGCCAGCAGCTACTTAGGGGAGACCGGGACCGGGGAGCTGTTTTTT. This chain connects TRBV7-9 to TRBJ2-2; D tentatively fits TRBD1 or TRBD2 (5 bases each). V shed 4 bases and J shed 5 bases, with 17 bases lying between them. The germline gives CDR1 SEHNR, CDR2 FQNEAQ (reference sequence). The CDR3 sequence is 16 residues long.

The V and J genes are TRBV11-3 and TRBJ2-2; D is unresolved. This CDR3 comprises 15 residues. The germline gives CDR1 SGHNT, CDR2 YENEEA. V was trimmed by 5 bases and J by 7 bases, leaving 17 bases between them. As DNA, the CDR3 is TGTGCCAGCAGCCCACAAGGTCCTTCCAGCGGGGAGCTGTTTTTT. Translating gives CASSPQGPSSGELFF. The complete variable domain, with remaining parts taken from reference TRBV11-3 and TRBJ2-2, reads EAGVVQSPRYKIIEKKQPVAFWCNPISGHNTLYWYLQNLGQGPELLIRYENEEAVDDSQLPKDRFSAERLKGVDSTLKIQPAELGDSAVYLCASSPQGPSSGELFFGEGSRLTVL.

This clone was recorded only once. DNA of the CDR3: TGTGCCAGCTCACCACCGGGATTTCACTATGGCTACACCTTC. Its protein product is CASSPPGFHYGYTF. The chain recombines TRBV18 with TRBJ1-2; D gene uncertain. The CDR3 covers 14 residues. Trimming pared 0 bases from V and 3 bases from J, leaving 8 bases between. Germline V gene sequence: CDR1 KGHSH, CDR2 LQKENI.

This chain connects TRBV5-1 to TRBJ1-1, with no clear D. Germline V CDR1 and CDR2: SGHRS, YFSETQ. The CDR3 has 13 amino acids. The V and J ends lost 4 bases and 8 bases respectively, with 15 bases between them. CDR3 region: CASSPAVGREAFF. CDR3 in DNA: TGCGCCAGCAGCCCCGCTGTAGGAAGAGAAGCTTTCTTT.

Of note for this clone: Other DNA variants within this sample encode the same CDR3. The chain employs TRBV15 and TRBJ2-7; D call uncertain. V gave up 1 base and J gave up 6 bases, with 7 bases separating them. The length of the CDR3 is 12 residues. CDR1 is LNHNV, CDR2 YYDKDF, per germline (reference sequence). CDR3 DNA: TGTGCCACCAGCAGAGGGGCAGGCGAGCAGTACTTC. It specifies CATSRGAGEQYF. The variable domain in full, completed from reference TRBV15 and TRBJ2-7, reads DAMVIQNPRYQVTQFGKPVTLSCSQTLNHNVMYWYQQKSSQAPKLLFHYYDKDFNNEADTPDNFQSRRPNTSFCFLDIRSPGLGDTAMYLCATSRGAGEQYFGPGTRLTVT.

As regards this clone: Within the sample, other DNA sequences also encode this same CDR3. The V gene is TRBV6-5, the J gene TRBJ2-2; 7 nucleotides line up with TRBD1. In germline, CDR1 is MNHEY, CDR2 SVGAGI. The CDR3 has 15 amino acids. J gave up 0 bases and V 6 bases, and 4 bases lay outside the gene matches. This CDR3 reads CASSRQGANTGELFF. The CDR3 coding sequence is TGTGCCAGCAGCAGACAGGGCGCGAACACCGGGGAGCTGTTTTTT.

The V and J genes are TRBV5-4 and TRBJ2-1; D not resolved. V was clipped by 4 bases and J by 7 bases, with 9 bases between them. This CDR3 is built from 12 residues. Germline assignment: CDR1 SGHNT and CDR2 YYREEE (reference sequence). CDR3 residues: CASSRGRNEQFF. CDR3 bases: TGTGCCAGCAGCCGTGGCAGGAATGAGCAGTTCTTC.

The V and J genes are TRBV29-1 and TRBJ1-1; no clear D gene. The germline V gene encodes CDR1 SQVTM and CDR2 ANQGSEA. The CDR3 is 8 amino acids. V was trimmed by 6 bases and J by 11 bases, leaving 7 bases between them. CDR3 region: CSVRSAFF. The CDR3 bases are TGCAGCGTCCGTTCGGCTTTCTTT.